Presented here are 24 T cell receptor beta chains from one specimen sequenced in a study of shared clonotypes between healthy human individuals. Assay used: immunoSEQ multiplex PCR; TCRdb lists only in-frame clones, some missing. In the table there are approximately 400,000 clones, 96% of which are singletons. The sequenced sample consisted of memory CD8+ T cells sorted from blood. Stated subset: CD45RO+ cells pooled with CCR7-negative TemRA cells. These receptors were taken from a man aged 25 to 40 in good health.

The chain combines TRBV4-2 with TRBJ2-7; 12 bases agree with TRBD2. Per germline, CDR1 LGHNA and CDR2 YNFKEQ. Losses at the gene ends were 8 bases for V and 6 bases for J; bases not matched to a gene: 5. This CDR3 comprises 13 residues. CDR3: CASASSGRAEQYF. The CDR3 nucleotides read TGTGCCAGCGCCTCTAGCGGGAGGGCCGAGCAGTACTTC.

This chain connects TRBV18 to TRBJ1-3, with D perhaps TRBD1 (6 bases). Germline V gives CDR1 KGHSH, CDR2 LQKENI. V was trimmed by 1 base and J by 2 bases, leaving 6 bases between them. This CDR3 spans 14 amino acids. The CDR3 DNA reads as TGTGCCAGCTCACCACAGGGGGCTGGAAACACCATATATTTT. Translation gives CASSPQGAGNTIYF.

The gene calls are TRBV6-6 and TRBJ2-7; 11 bases match TRBD2. The length of the CDR3 is 15 residues. With 2 bases clipped from V and 7 bases from J, the junction kept 7 bases outside the gene matches. Germline CDR1 is MNHNY and CDR2 is SVGAGI (reference sequence). CDR3 amino acids: CASSYILAGEGEQYF. CDR3 coding DNA: TGTGCCAGCAGTTACATACTAGCGGGAGAGGGGGAGCAGTACTTC.

The chain carries TRBV6-5 and TRBJ2-7; D assignment may be TRBD1 or TRBD2 (5 bases each). CDR3 length: 13 residues. Trimming left V 6 bases short and J 0 bases short, with 9 bases between. In germline, CDR1 is MNHEY, CDR2 SVGAGI. CDR3: CASREGNSYEQYF. CDR3 in DNA: TGTGCCAGCAGAGAGGGGAACTCCTACGAGCAGTACTTC.

CDR3: CAISDPGLLYEQYF. As DNA, the CDR3 is TGTGCCATCAGTGACCCGGGACTCTTGTACGAGCAGTACTTC. V is TRBV10-3 and J is TRBJ2-7, with D possibly being TRBD2 (6 bases). From germline, CDR1 is ENHRY and CDR2 SYGVKD. The CDR3 consists of 14 residues. With 3 bases removed from V and 4 bases from J, the gap between germline ends came to 13 bases.

The chain recombines TRBV9 with TRBJ2-1, with 9 positions matching TRBD2. This CDR3 region has 15 residues. Germline CDR1 is SGDLS and CDR2 is YYNGEE. After removal of 3 bases from V and 2 bases from J, the junction contained 3 bases not matched to a gene. For the CDR3, the DNA is TGTGCCAGCAGCGAACTAGCGGGCACCTACAATGAGCAGTTCTTC. Its translation is CASSELAGTYNEQFF. Based on the CDR3 plus reference TRBV9 and TRBJ2-1, the full variable domain is DSGVTQTPKHLITATGQRVTLRCSPRSGDLSVYWYQQSLDQGLQFLIQYYNGEERAKGNILERFSAQQFPDLHSELNLSSLELGDSALYFCASSELAGTYNEQFFGPGTRLTVL.

The chain uses TRBV11-2 and TRBJ1-1; a weak D match, TRBD1 (5 bases). CDR3 length: 16 residues. Germline-derived CDR1 and CDR2 are SGHAT and FQNNGV. V lost 2 bases and J 0 bases, leaving 13 bases between the germline ends. The CDR3 nucleotides are TGTGCCAGCAGCTTACCACCGGGACGGCTGAACACTGAAGCTTTCTTT. Amino acids: CASSLPPGRLNTEAFF.

The chain joins TRBV6-5 to TRBJ1-5, with D perhaps matching TRBD1 (5 bases). V lost 2 bases and J 6 bases, leaving 8 bases between the germline ends. Germline lookup yields CDR1 MNHEY and CDR2 SVGAGI. CDR3 size: 13 residues. The CDR3 sequence: CASSYVGGQPQHF. DNA for the CDR3: TGTGCCAGCAGTTACGTCGGGGGTCAGCCCCAGCATTTT.

The chain is built from TRBV7-6 and TRBJ2-3; perhaps TRBD2 as D (6 bases). The V and J ends lost 3 bases and 0 bases respectively, with 10 bases between them. Germline CDR1 and CDR2: SGHVS and FNYEAQ. The CDR3 has 15 residues. The CDR3 DNA follows: TGTGCCAGCAGCTTGGCCGGGACTAGCACAGATACGCAGTATTTT. It yields the protein CASSLAGTSTDTQYF.

The chain joins TRBV6-5 to TRBJ2-4; D not certain. The germline gives CDR1 MNHEY, CDR2 SVGAGI. The CDR3 is 15 amino acids. Trimming left V 0 bases short and J 5 bases short, with 11 bases between. The CDR3 nucleotides read TGTGCCAGCAGTTACTCGTTCGGCAGACAAAACATTCAGTACTTC. Its protein product is CASSYSFGRQNIQYF.

This chain joins TRBV6-5 and TRBJ2-7; 7 nucleotides line up with TRBD2. The V gene's germline CDR1 is MNHEY and CDR2 SVGAGI. V gave up 0 bases and J gave up 2 bases; unmatched junction bases: 7. The length of the CDR3 is 16 residues. In nucleotides, the CDR3 is TGTGCCAGCAGTTACTCGATCCTAGCGGCCCCCTACGAGCAGTACTTC. Protein: CASSYSILAAPYEQYF.

The chain couples TRBV7-2 to TRBJ2-1; D ambiguous. Germline-derived CDR1 and CDR2 are SGHTA and FQGNSA. Trimming removed 5 bases at V and 4 bases at J, with 15 bases between. This CDR3 is 15 amino acids long. CDR3 coding DNA: TGTGCCAGCAGCGCCGCCAATCCGCTATACAATGAGCAGTTCTTC. Translating gives CASSAANPLYNEQFF.

In nucleotides, the CDR3 is TGTGCTAGTGTCATCTTAGCGGGCCTGAACACCGGGGAGCTGTTTTTT. Residues: CASVILAGLNTGELFF. The rearrangement uses TRBV12-5 and TRBJ2-2, with TRBD2 matching 7 bases. Germline CDR1 LGHNT, CDR2 FRNRAP. The CDR3 contains 16 residues. J lost 1 base, V lost 7 bases, and 9 bases had no gene match.

J is TRBJ2-7 and V is TRBV4-2; D unclear. The CDR3 length is 13 residues. Per the germline V gene, CDR1 is LGHNA and CDR2 is YNFKEQ. V dropped 4 bases and J dropped 2 bases, with 9 bases sitting between them. DNA for the CDR3: TGTGCCAGCAGCCCCTGGGCGGCCTACGAGCAGTACTTC. The encoded protein is CASSPWAAYEQYF.

This chain connects TRBV2 to TRBJ2-7; the D is unclear. CDR3 size: 15 residues. Trimming removed 4 bases at V and 0 bases at J, with 13 bases between. The germline CDR1 and CDR2 sequences are SNHLY and FYNNEI. The CDR3 spells CASSAVLKFSYEQYF. Written as DNA, the CDR3 is TGTGCCAGCAGTGCAGTTTTAAAGTTCTCCTACGAGCAGTACTTC. Based on the CDR3 plus reference TRBV2 and TRBJ2-7, the full variable domain is EPEVTQTPSHQVTQMGQEVILRCVPISNHLYFYWYRQILGQKVEFLVSFYNNEISEKSEIFDDQFSVERPDGSNFTLKIRSTKLEDSAMYFCASSAVLKFSYEQYFGPGTRLTVT.

The gene calls are TRBV27 and TRBJ2-1, with 12 bases aligning to TRBD2. The length of the CDR3 is 14 residues. Trimming removed 6 bases from V and 10 bases from J; junction bases left unmatched: 7. Germline V gene sequence: CDR1 MNHEY, CDR2 SMNVEV (reference sequence). DNA of the CDR3: TGTGCCAGCAGGGCTAGCGGGAGGGCCCGGGAGCAGTTCTTC. As protein: CASRASGRAREQFF.

The chain is built from TRBV5-6 and TRBJ1-3; TRBD1 aligns across 8 bases. This CDR3 spans 17 amino acids. The V segment lost 1 base and the J segment 0 bases; nucleotides outside the gene matches: 6. Per the germline V gene, CDR1 is SGHDT and CDR2 is YYEEEE. CDR3 DNA sequence: TGTGCCAGCAGCTTGAACAGGGGGACCCTCTCTGGAAACACCATATATTTT. Residues: CASSLNRGTLSGNTIYF.

The chain combines TRBV7-9 with TRBJ2-1, with 12 bases identical to TRBD2. The ends lost 5 bases at V and 4 bases at J; junction bases unmatched: 9. This CDR3 contains 17 residues. Germline assignment: CDR1 SEHNR and CDR2 FQNEAQ (reference sequence). This CDR3 is CASSALAGGPQYNEQFF. Written as DNA, the CDR3 is TGTGCCAGCAGCGCACTAGCGGGAGGACCACAATACAATGAGCAGTTCTTC. Complete variable domain (other parts from reference TRBV7-9 and TRBJ2-1): DTGVSQNPRHKITKRGQNVTFRCDPISEHNRLYWYRQTLGQGPEFLTYFQNEAQLEKSRLLSDRFSAERPKGSFSTLEIQRTEQGDSAMYLCASSALAGGPQYNEQFFGPGTRLTVL.

Regarding this clone: The same CDR3 can be traced to other DNA sequences in this sample. CDR3: CASSLDDTQYF. CDR3 DNA sequence: TGCGCCAGCAGCTTGGACGATACGCAGTATTTT. The chain is built from TRBV5-1 and TRBJ2-3; the D is unclear. Germline CDR1 is SGHRS and CDR2 is YFSETQ. Trimming took 0 bases from V and 6 from J, leaving 2 bases between them. This CDR3 region has 11 residues.

The V gene is TRBV27, the J gene TRBJ1-2, with a possible D match to TRBD1 (6 bases). V lost 6 bases and J lost 4, with 12 bases in between. This CDR3 spans 13 amino acids. Germline CDR1 is MNHEY and CDR2 is SMNVEV (reference sequence). CDR3 nucleotide sequence: TGTGCCAGCAGACAGGGAGGGGGCTATGGCTACACCTTC. Protein product: CASRQGGGYGYTF.

The J gene is TRBJ2-3, the V gene TRBV7-2, with TRBD2 matching over 11 bases. The CDR3 is made up of 16 amino acids. CDR1 SGHTA and CDR2 FQGNSA come from the germline V gene. Losses at the gene ends were 3 bases for V and 2 bases for J; bases not matched to a gene: 4. The CDR3 nucleotides are TGTGCCAGCAGCTTTAGCGGGAGGGCCGTCACAGATACGCAGTATTTT. Amino acid sequence: CASSFSGRAVTDTQYF.

This clone showed up just once. The chain uses TRBV7-9 and TRBJ2-7; 8 nucleotides line up with TRBD2. The germline CDR1 and CDR2 sequences are SEHNR and FQNEAQ (reference sequence). Losses at the gene ends were 5 bases for V and 4 bases for J; bases not matched to a gene: 10. This CDR3 region has 15 residues. CDR3 sequence: CASSESGTSTYEQYF. As DNA, the CDR3 is TGTGCCAGCAGCGAATCCGGGACTAGTACGTACGAGCAGTACTTC.

Of note for this clone: This specimen includes other DNA sequences encoding the same CDR3. The V gene is TRBV5-4, the J gene TRBJ2-1; no clear D. The CDR3 loop spans 16 amino acids. Per the germline V gene, CDR1 is SGHNT and CDR2 is YYREEE (reference sequence). Deletions cut 4 bases from V and 6 bases from J, with 20 bases between. The CDR3 DNA sequence: TGTGCCAGCAGCCTGGGGTACGCCAGGTCTGGCAATGAGCAGTTCTTC. It translates to CASSLGYARSGNEQFF.

The chain combines TRBV10-3 with TRBJ2-1; 8 bases are shared with TRBD1. From germline, CDR1 is ENHRY and CDR2 SYGVKD. The CDR3 has 13 amino acids. The V and J ends lost 11 bases and 6 bases, in that order; junction bases with no gene match: 9. The CDR3 sequence: CAVTGDWANEQFF. In nucleotides, the CDR3 is TGTGCCGTGACAGGGGATTGGGCCAATGAGCAGTTCTTC.